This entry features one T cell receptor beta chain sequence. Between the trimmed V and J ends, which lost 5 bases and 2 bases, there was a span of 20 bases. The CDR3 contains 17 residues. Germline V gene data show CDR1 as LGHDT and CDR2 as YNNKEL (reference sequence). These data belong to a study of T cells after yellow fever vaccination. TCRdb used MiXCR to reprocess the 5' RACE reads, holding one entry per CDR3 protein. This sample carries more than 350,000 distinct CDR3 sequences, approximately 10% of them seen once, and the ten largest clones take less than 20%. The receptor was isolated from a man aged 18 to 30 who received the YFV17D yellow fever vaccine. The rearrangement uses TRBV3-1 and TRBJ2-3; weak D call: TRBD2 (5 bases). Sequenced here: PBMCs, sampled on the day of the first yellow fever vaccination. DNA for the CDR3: TGTGCCAGCAGCGAGGGTCCCGCGCATACCAACACAGATACGCAGTATTTT. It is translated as CASSEGPAHTNTDTQYF.